This T cell receptor (beta chain) was found in a study of identical twins. Study findings and constraints: Weaker excess sharing between twins was seen in beta out-of-frame sequences.

Only healthy Caucasians were enrolled as donors. This CDR3 has 17 residues. Germline CDR1 reads MNHEY; CDR2 reads SVGEGT. About this clonotype: Its specificity is unknown. At one of its ends the junction is not consistent with the germline gene, which may arise from a read error.

One entry per CDR3 protein results from TCRdb running MiXCR on the 5' RACE reads. The table includes approximately 210,000 distinct CDR3 sequences, 5% to 7% detected once. These data are also associated with another study on T cells expressing NK-cell markers. That report notes: TCR beta repertoires came from sorted CD3+CD56+NKG2C+, CD3+CD56+NKG2C- and CD3+CD56-NKG2C+ T cells.

The chain recombines TRBV6-2 or TRBV6-3 with TRBJ2-7; possibly TRBD1 for D (5 bases). Sequencing input: CD8+ T cells sorted from blood. The source is a woman aged 18 to 35 in good health. The CDR3 loop is CASPLRHLGAGSCEQYF. In nucleotides, the CDR3 is TGTGCCAGCCCTTTACGTCATTTAGGGGCAGGCTCCTGCGAGCAGTACTTC.